This is a list of T cell receptor beta chains from one sample in a study of T cells in Graves' hyperthyroidism and ophthalmopathy. TCRdb fed the multiplex PCR reads into MiXCR, producing one record per CDR3 protein. In the table there are roughly 720,000 distinct CDR3 sequences, around 15% of which are singletons. The sample comprised blood. These receptors all come from a middle-aged man with Graves' hyperthyroidism. CDR3s include the opening cysteine and the closing phenylalanine or tryptophan. A D gene is named only where the DNA matches it firmly. Clone size is shown for a subset of rows, as once, few, many or a class of expanded clone.

cdr3_aa cdr3_nt clone_size j_call v_call cdr3_length d_call
CASGLAVTYEQYF TGTGCCAGCGGACTAGCGGTTACCTACGAGCAGTACTTC . TRBJ2-7 TRBV27 13 TRBD2
CASSSRREGLRGNEQFF TGCGCCAGCAGCAGCAGACGGGAGGGCCTAAGGGGCAATGAGCAGTTCTTC few TRBJ2-1 TRBV5-1 17 TRBD2
CASSGVEYNEQFF TGTGCCAGCAGCGGGGTAGAGTACAATGAGCAGTTCTTC many TRBJ2-1 TRBV12-3/TRBV12-4 13 .
CASSEALRNSGSVAEQYF TGTGCCAGCAGTGAAGCGCTTCGGAATAGCGGGAGTGTCGCCGAGCAGTACTTC . TRBJ2-7 TRBV6-1 18 TRBD2
CASSAQPAQPQHF TGTGCCAGCAGCGCACAACCCGCTCAGCCCCAGCATTTT . TRBJ1-5 TRBV7-8 13 .
CASSPHLGSGRIYGQYF TGTGCCAGCAGTCCACACCTTGGTAGCGGGAGGATCTACGGGCAGTACTTC . TRBJ2-7 TRBV28 17 TRBD2
CASSISGDRNQPQHF TGTGCCAGCAGTATCTCAGGGGATCGCAATCAGCCCCAGCATTTT . TRBJ1-5 TRBV2 15 .
CASSEEPVSSYEQYF TGTGCCAGCAGTGAAGAGCCAGTAAGCTCCTACGAGCAGTACTTC . TRBJ2-7 TRBV6-1 15 .
CASSFDLGYNEQFF TGTGCCAGCAGTTTCGATCTAGGGTACAATGAGCAGTTCTTC many TRBJ2-1 TRBV12-3/TRBV12-4 14 .
CASSGGGFGTQYF TGTGCCAGCAGTGGGGGAGGTTTCGGGACCCAGTACTTC . TRBJ2-5 TRBV25-1 13 .
CASSLWAGVDEQYF TGTGCCAGCAGCTTATGGGCGGGTGTCGACGAGCAGTACTTC . TRBJ2-7 TRBV7-9 14 .
CASSLPVGGMVYNEQFF TGTGCCAGCAGTCTACCCGTGGGCGGGATGGTGTACAATGAGCAGTTCTTC few TRBJ2-1 TRBV14 17 .
CAWSATSGNTGELFF TGTGCCTGGAGTGCGACTAGCGGGAATACCGGGGAGCTGTTTTTT many TRBJ2-2 TRBV30 15 TRBD2
CASTLGQQNTEAFF TGTGCCAGCACCCTGGGACAGCAGAACACTGAAGCTTTCTTT many TRBJ1-1 TRBV28 14 TRBD1
CASSRVQGAMIQPQHF TGTGCCAGTAGTAGAGTCCAGGGGGCTATGATTCAGCCCCAGCATTTT few TRBJ1-5 TRBV19 16 TRBD1
CATSDPVGTAEPETQYF TGTGCCACCAGTGACCCGGTAGGGACGGCAGAACCAGAGACCCAGTACTTC many TRBJ2-5 TRBV24-1 17 .
CASSTPYVLGLDEQYF TGTGCCAGCAGCACCCCTTACGTCCTGGGTCTTGACGAGCAGTACTTC many TRBJ2-7 TRBV7-9 16 .
CASSSPERLPEAFF TGTGCCAGCAGCTCTCCCGAGAGGCTCCCCGAAGCTTTCTTT many TRBJ1-1 TRBV11-2 14 .
CASSAVGRYNEQFF TGTGCCAGCTCAGCAGTGGGCAGGTACAATGAGCAGTTCTTC few TRBJ2-1 TRBV18 14 .
CSVWGTSRTDTQYF TGCAGCGTCTGGGGCACTAGCCGCACAGATACGCAGTATTTT many TRBJ2-3 TRBV29-1 14 .
CATSKAGTGARQDTQYF TGTGCCACCAGCAAAGCCGGGACGGGGGCCCGTCAAGATACGCAGTATTTT few TRBJ2-3 TRBV15 17 .
CSANEGANYGYTF TGCAGTGCCAACGAGGGCGCTAACTATGGCTACACCTTC . TRBJ1-2 TRBV20-1 13 .
CASRSVGNSNQPQHF TGTGCCAGCAGGTCGGTTGGGAATAGCAATCAGCCCCAGCATTTT many TRBJ1-5 TRBV12-3/TRBV12-4 15 .
CASYGQGVTGELFF TGTGCCAGCTACGGACAGGGAGTGACCGGGGAGCTGTTTTTT . TRBJ2-2 TRBV25-1 14 TRBD1
CSARVGGYEQYF TGCAGTGCTAGAGTTGGGGGTTACGAGCAGTACTTC many TRBJ2-7 TRBV20-1 12 .
CASSEDSGDTQYF TGTGCCAGCAGTGAAGATAGCGGAGATACGCAGTATTTT many TRBJ2-3 TRBV2 13 .
CASSPATGGSYNEQFF TGTGCCAGCAGCCCCGCGACAGGGGGCTCCTACAATGAGCAGTTCTTC . TRBJ2-1 TRBV7-9 16 TRBD1
CSARGRMNTEAFF TGCAGTGCTAGGGGCAGGATGAACACTGAAGCTTTCTTT few TRBJ1-1 TRBV20-1 13 .
CASSPPRGQATDTQYF TGTGCCAGCAGCCCCCCCCGAGGACAGGCCACAGATACGCAGTATTTT few TRBJ2-3 TRBV7-2 16 TRBD1
CASSEGSEAFF TGTGCCAGCAGTGAAGGGTCAGAAGCTTTCTTT few TRBJ1-1 TRBV6-4 11 .
CASSLRDWNYEQYF TGTGCCAGCAGCCTCCGGGACTGGAACTACGAGCAGTACTTC many TRBJ2-7 TRBV9 14 .
CASSSSTGSRETQYF TGTGCCAGCAGTTCATCGACAGGTTCGAGAGAGACCCAGTACTTC many TRBJ2-5 TRBV28 15 .
CASSIGQAGANVLTF TGTGCCAGTAGTATTGGGCAGGCTGGGGCCAACGTCCTGACTTTC many TRBJ2-6 TRBV19 15 .
CASSPASFGTYEQYF TGTGCCAGCAGCCCCGCTAGCTTCGGGACCTACGAGCAGTACTTC many TRBJ2-7 TRBV2 15 .
CASSQSTGGVGQPQHF TGTGCCAGCAGCCAATCGACAGGGGGCGTCGGTCAGCCCCAGCATTTT few TRBJ1-5 TRBV16 16 TRBD1
CASRLRDRGYEQYF TGTGCCAGCAGGCTCCGGGACAGGGGCTACGAGCAGTACTTC many TRBJ2-7 TRBV28 14 TRBD1